This T cell receptor (beta chain) was sequenced for a study of cytomegalovirus exposure and HLA in healthy donors. The CDR3 loop spans 13 amino acids. Trimming removed 10 bases from V and 2 bases from J; junction bases left unmatched: 7. Germline V gives CDR1 MNHEY, CDR2 SVGAGI. PCR used 60 Vbeta primers and 13 Jbeta primers. Clones were sequenced by immunoSEQ multiplex PCR, and TCRdb holds only the in-frame ones, with some missing. The table records about 200,000 clones, 60% to 80% of them present only once. The gene calls are TRBV6-5 and TRBJ2-7, with 8 bases matching TRBD1. This sequence originates from a woman in her thirties in good health and CMV-seronegative. Sequencing input: PBMCs. The CDR3 nucleotides are TGTGCCACCATGACAGGGGATGCCTACGAGCAGTACTTC. This codes for CATMTGDAYEQYF.